This TCR beta chain comes out of a study of T cell changes during pregnancy in multiple sclerosis. Data came from immunoSEQ multiplex PCR; TCRdb stores just in-frame clones and leaves some out. The sample contains approximately 23,000 clones, around 89% of which appear only once. Unmatched junction bases numbered 3, after V lost 4 bases and J lost 3 bases. CDR1 and CDR2 (germline): SEHNR, FQNEAQ (reference sequence). The CDR3 contains 13 residues. As for this clone: Different DNA sequences within this sample yield the same CDR3.

Sequencing used CD8+ T cells from peripheral blood mononuclear cells, obtained in the first trimester of pregnancy. The chain has TRBV7-9 and TRBJ2-7; 7 bases line up with TRBD1. The TCR comes from a female donor with multiple sclerosis, enrolled in a pregnancy study. The DNA of the CDR3 is TGTGCCAGCAGCTACACAGGGGACTACGAGCAGTACTTC. It encodes CASSYTGDYEQYF. The full variable domain, with the rest looked up from reference TRBV7-9 and TRBJ2-7, is DTGVSQNPRHKITKRGQNVTFRCDPISEHNRLYWYRQTLGQGPEFLTYFQNEAQLEKSRLLSDRFSAERPKGSFSTLEIQRTEQGDSAMYLCASSYTGDYEQYFGPGTRLTVT.